This TCR beta chain emerged from a study of regulatory T cells in long-lasting Graves disease. CDR3 length: 19 amino acids. After removal of 7 bases from V and 10 bases from J, the junction contained 24 bases not matched to a gene. Germline CDR1 DFQATT, CDR2 SNEGSKA (reference sequence). Sample time point: newly diagnosed GD, antithyroid drugs for less than 3 months. The TCR library was prepared using RNA isolated from PBMCs. TCR beta libraries were built with iRepertoire HTBI primers and Arm-PCR of CDR3 regions. Each CDR3 protein gets one entry after TCRdb re-called the multiplex PCR reads with MiXCR. The repertoire has about 560,000 distinct CDR3 sequences, around 15% of them found once; the top ten carry 12%. These same records also appear under a second study, on T cells in Graves' hyperthyroidism and ophthalmopathy. That study adds: First-round RT-PCR of the TCR CDR3 relied on the HTBI primer set.

Sequenced here: peripheral blood mononuclear cells (PBMCs), sampled at new diagnosis, from a patient treated with antithyroid drugs. The chain uses TRBV20-1 and TRBJ2-1, with 14 bases aligning to TRBD2. This TCR was recovered from a young man with Graves disease. The CDR3 loop reads CSVQTSGRALTVNIREQFF. In DNA, the CDR3 is TGCAGTGTTCAGACTAGCGGGAGGGCCTTGACTGTGAATATTCGGGAGCAGTTCTTC.